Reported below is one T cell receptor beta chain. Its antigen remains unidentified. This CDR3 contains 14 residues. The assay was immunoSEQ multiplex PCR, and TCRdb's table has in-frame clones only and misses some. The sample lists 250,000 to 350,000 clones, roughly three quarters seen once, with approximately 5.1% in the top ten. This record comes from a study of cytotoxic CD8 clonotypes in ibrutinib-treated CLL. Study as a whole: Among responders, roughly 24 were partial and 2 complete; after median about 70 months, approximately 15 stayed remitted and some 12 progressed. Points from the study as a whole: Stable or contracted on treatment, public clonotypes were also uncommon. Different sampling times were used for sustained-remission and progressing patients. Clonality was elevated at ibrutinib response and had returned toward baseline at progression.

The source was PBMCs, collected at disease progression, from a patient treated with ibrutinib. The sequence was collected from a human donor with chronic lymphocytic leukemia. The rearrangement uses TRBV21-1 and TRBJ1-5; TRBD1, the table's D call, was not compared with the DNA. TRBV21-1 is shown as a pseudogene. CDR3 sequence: CASSQVCSNQPQHF. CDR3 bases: TGTGCCAGCAGCCAGGTATGCAGCAATCAGCCCCAGCATTTT.